This TCR beta chain was retrieved from a study of cytomegalovirus exposure and HLA in healthy donors. Germline V gene data show CDR1 as SQVTM and CDR2 as ANQGSEA. Losses at the gene ends were 4 bases for V and 0 bases for J; bases not matched to a gene: 3. The CDR3 is made up of 14 amino acids. Concerning this clone itself: Its specificity is not known.

Study-wide results and limits: Researchers reported that a few CMV-associated chains were confirmed in vitro as CMV antigen-specific. The finding came from a later analysis; first-cohort TCR clusters tended to co-occur in the roughly 110 validation repertoires.

The protocol was immunoSEQ multiplex PCR, while the TCRdb copy is restricted to in-frame clones and leaves out a portion. The sample holds 110,000 to 150,000 clones; 85% to 90% are singletons and the top ten take 6.2%. The source of this sequence is a young woman in good health and CMV-seropositive. The chain couples TRBV29-1 to TRBJ2-7, with TRBD2 matching 10 bases. The source material was PBMCs. CDR3 nucleotides: TGCAGCGTTGCGCCTAGCGGGAGCTCCTACGAGCAGTACTTC. Amino acids: CSVAPSGSSYEQYF.